The 32 T cell receptor beta chains presented below share a single source sample, sequenced in a study of CD8 T cells in ankylosing spondylitis. TCRdb reprocessed the 5' RACE reads with MiXCR, giving one entry per CDR3 protein. The table lists under 150,000 distinct CDR3 sequences, roughly a tenth of them singletons, with 3% to 4% in the top ten. Sequencing input: blood, either unsorted or a sorted T cell fraction (not recorded which). The receptors were gathered from a male donor with ankylosing spondylitis or in good health (not recorded which).

This clonotype was picked up many times. This chain joins TRBV24-1 and TRBJ2-3, with 9 bases identical to TRBD1. V gave up 3 bases and J gave up 5 bases; unmatched junction bases: 8. CDR1 is KGHDR and CDR2 is SFDVKD in the germline V gene. The CDR3 runs 16 residues. For the CDR3, the DNA is TGTGCCACCAGTGATCCACAGGGGGCCGGGAAAGATACGCAGTATTTT. Protein sequence: CATSDPQGAGKDTQYF.

The chain joins TRBV7-2 to TRBJ2-7, with 7 bases lining up with TRBD2. V gave up 5 bases and J gave up 7 bases; unmatched junction bases: 14. The CDR3 contains 15 residues. Germline V gene data show CDR1 as SGHTA and CDR2 as FQGNSA. This CDR3 is CASSPPGGGPREQYF. DNA of the CDR3: TGTGCCAGCAGCCCCCCCGGGGGAGGGCCTCGGGAGCAGTACTTC.

In its sample, this clonotype was seen many times. The chain is built from TRBV15 and TRBJ1-5; no firm D call. The V and J ends lost 0 bases and 8 bases respectively, with 8 bases between them. Germline V gene data show CDR1 as LNHNV and CDR2 as YYDKDF (reference sequence). The CDR3 spans 13 residues. The CDR3 here is CATSRDSREPQHF. DNA of the CDR3: TGTGCCACCAGCAGAGATTCACGGGAGCCCCAGCATTTT.

A few counts support this clonotype. The chain carries TRBV7-8 and TRBJ2-1, with D possibly matching TRBD2 (6 bases). The V end was cut by 1 base, the J end by 4 bases, with 14 bases between. CDR1 and CDR2 (germline): SGHVS, FQNEAQ. This CDR3 region has 16 residues. The DNA of the CDR3 is TGTGCCAGCAGCTTAGAACGACTAGTCTGGTACAATGAGCAGTTCTTC. Protein product: CASSLERLVWYNEQFF. The complete variable domain, with remaining parts taken from reference TRBV7-8 and TRBJ2-1, reads GAGVSQSPRYKVAKRGQDVALRCDPISGHVSLFWYQQALGQGPEFLTYFQNEAQLDKSGLPSDRFFAERPEGSVSTLKIQRTQQEDSAVYLCASSLERLVWYNEQFFGPGTRLTVL.

There are many counts of this clonotype. This sequence joins TRBV4-1 and TRBJ2-7; TRBD2 agrees at 7 bases. The CDR3 has 13 amino acids. The ends lost 0 bases at V and 8 bases at J; junction bases unmatched: 4. Looked up from germline, CDR1 is MGHRA and CDR2 is YSYEKL. For the CDR3, the DNA is TGCGCCAGCAGCCAAGATAGGAGCGGGAAGCAGTACTTC. Amino acid sequence: CASSQDRSGKQYF.

The sample holds many counts of this clonotype. The chain links TRBV7-8 to TRBJ2-2; 12 bases fit TRBD2. In germline, CDR1 is SGHVS, CDR2 FQNEAQ. The junction had 8 bases not matched to a gene; V was cut back by 4 bases and J by 5 bases. The CDR3 spans 17 residues. The CDR3 region has the DNA TGTGCCAGCAGCTCCTGGACTAGCGGGATATTAACCGGGGAGCTGTTTTTT. This encodes CASSSWTSGILTGELFF. Looking up the rest from reference TRBV7-8 and TRBJ2-2 gives the full variable domain: GAGVSQSPRYKVAKRGQDVALRCDPISGHVSLFWYQQALGQGPEFLTYFQNEAQLDKSGLPSDRFFAERPEGSVSTLKIQRTQQEDSAVYLCASSSWTSGILTGELFFGEGSRLTVL.

This clonotype was picked up many times. The genes are TRBV29-1 and TRBJ1-3; D is unresolved. Germline V gives CDR1 SQVTM, CDR2 ANQGSEA. The CDR3 consists of 14 residues. Trimming stripped 5 bases from V and 0 bases from J, with 11 bases between. CDR3: CSVQDLNSGNTIYF. CDR3 DNA: TGCAGCGTTCAGGACCTGAACTCTGGAAACACCATATATTTT.

In this sample, this clonotype turned up a few times. V usage is TRBV15 and J usage is TRBJ1-5; D unresolved. CDR3 length: 13 residues. V shed 0 bases and J shed 7 bases, with 7 bases lying between them. The germline V gene has CDR1 LNHNV and CDR2 YYDKDF (reference sequence). The CDR3 loop is CATSRDEGQPQHF. DNA for the CDR3: TGTGCCACCAGCAGAGACGAAGGACAGCCCCAGCATTTT.

The sample holds many counts of this clonotype. The chain joins TRBV29-1 to TRBJ2-3; 7 bases are a match to TRBD2. Germline V gives CDR1 SQVTM, CDR2 ANQGSEA. This CDR3 is built from 14 residues. V shed 0 bases and J 0 bases; nucleotides not matched to a gene: 0. The CDR3 reads CSVEEGGSTDTQYF. Written as DNA, the CDR3 is TGCAGCGTTGAAGAGGGGGGGAGCACAGATACGCAGTATTTT.

V gene TRBV12-3 or TRBV12-4 combines with J gene TRBJ1-5; TRBD1 agrees at 9 bases. The ends lost 4 bases at V and 2 bases at J; junction bases unmatched: 3. The CDR3 contains 15 residues. The CDR3 DNA reads TGTGCCAGCAGTTCGGGACAGGGTCGCAATCAGCCCCAGCATTTT. Protein: CASSSGQGRNQPQHF.

This clonotype was seen ten or more times. Here the CDR3 DNA reads TGCAGTGCTAGAGTGTGGGACTCCACCTACGAGCAGTACTTC. Protein product: CSARVWDSTYEQYF. The chain uses TRBV20-1 and TRBJ2-7; maybe TRBD2 (6 bases). The germline V gene encodes CDR1 DFQATT and CDR2 SNEGSKA (reference sequence). The CDR3 runs 14 residues. Trimming took 1 base from V and 2 from J, leaving 12 bases between them.

This clonotype has more than one count but fewer than ten. The V call is TRBV7-2, the J call TRBJ1-1; D is uncertain. V shed 4 bases and J shed 3 bases, with 9 bases lying between them. CDR3 size: 13 residues. The germline gives CDR1 SGHTA, CDR2 FQGNSA. The CDR3 loop is CASSSERDTEAFF. In DNA, the CDR3 is TGTGCCAGCAGCTCGGAACGGGACACTGAAGCTTTCTTT.

This clonotype came up many times. The chain joins TRBV29-1 to TRBJ2-6, with D possibly being TRBD2 (6 bases). Germline loops: CDR1 SQVTM, CDR2 ANQGSEA. CDR3 length: 15 amino acids. V lost 6 bases and J 3 bases, leaving 15 bases between the germline ends. The CDR3 nucleotides read TGCAGCGTCGCCGGGAGAATCGGTGGGGCCAACGTCCTGACTTTC. Translation: CSVAGRIGGANVLTF.

This chain joins TRBV20-1 and TRBJ2-3; perhaps TRBD2 as D (6 bases). Germline V gives CDR1 DFQATT, CDR2 SNEGSKA (reference sequence). The CDR3 spans 14 residues. The V end was cut by 2 bases, the J end by 3 bases, with 12 bases between. The CDR3 DNA reads as TGCAGTGCTAGATACGGGAGCTCGACAGATACGCAGTATTTT. It codes for CSARYGSSTDTQYF.

This clonotype was recorded at least ten times. The chain carries TRBV15 and TRBJ2-3; D ambiguous. The germline V gene has CDR1 LNHNV and CDR2 YYDKDF (reference sequence). CDR3 length equals 13 residues. The V and J ends lost 1 base and 6 bases respectively, with 8 bases between them. The chain's CDR3 is CATSRGPPDTQYF. As DNA, the CDR3 is TGTGCCACCAGCAGAGGCCCTCCCGATACGCAGTATTTT.

This clonotype was seen ten or more times. J is TRBJ2-1 and V is TRBV5-1, with D possibly matching TRBD2 (6 bases). V lost 2 bases and J lost 8, with 14 bases in between. This CDR3 comprises 14 residues. Germline-derived CDR1 and CDR2 are SGHRS and YFSETQ. CDR3 sequence: CASSFTPSAHEQFF. The CDR3 DNA reads as TGCGCCAGCAGCTTCACACCTAGCGCCCATGAGCAGTTCTTC.

This clonotype was seen repeatedly, ten times or more. The J gene is TRBJ1-4, the V gene TRBV11-2, with 8 bases matching TRBD1. Germline CDR1 reads SGHAT; CDR2 reads FQNNGV. J was trimmed by 10 bases and V by 3 bases; bases with no gene match: 7. CDR3 size: 14 residues. The DNA for the CDR3 is TGTGCCAGCAGCTTGCAGGGGGCGCGAGTAAAACTGTTTTTT. It codes for CASSLQGARVKLFF.

This clonotype was detected ten times or more. The chain has TRBV20-1 and TRBJ1-1; 9 bases fit TRBD1. The V segment lost 3 bases and the J segment 0 bases; nucleotides outside the gene matches: 2. The length of the CDR3 is 14 residues. Germline values: CDR1 DFQATT, CDR2 SNEGSKA (reference sequence). The CDR3 DNA follows: TGCAGTGCTAGGGGGGACAGGGTGAACACTGAAGCTTTCTTT. This translates into CSARGDRVNTEAFF.

The sample holds a few counts of this clonotype. This chain uses TRBV2 with TRBJ2-4, with 7 positions matching TRBD2. In germline, CDR1 is SNHLY, CDR2 FYNNEI. The CDR3 loop spans 16 amino acids. V lost 6 bases, J lost 0 bases, and 8 bases stayed unmatched. The CDR3, as DNA: TGTGCCAGCAGCCCCGGGGGGTCACTAGCCAAAAACATTCAGTACTTC. It codes for CASSPGGSLAKNIQYF.

This clonotype came up many times. This chain links TRBV13 with TRBJ2-2; possibly TRBD2 for D (5 bases). V was cut by 2 bases and J by 6 bases, with 16 bases left in between. The CDR3 totals 16 residues. Looked up from germline, CDR1 is PRHDT and CDR2 is FYEKMQ (reference sequence). CDR3 in DNA: TGTGCCAGCAGCTTACGGCATCCAACTAGACCCGGGGAGCTGTTTTTT. Amino acid sequence: CASSLRHPTRPGELFF.

This clonotype came up many times. V usage is TRBV5-1 and J usage is TRBJ2-2, with D unresolved. The V end lost 2 bases, the J end lost 5 bases, and 25 bases lay between the germline ends. This CDR3 is 19 amino acids long. CDR1 SGHRS and CDR2 YFSETQ come from the germline V gene. The chain's CDR3 is CASSFGLDSQRWPTGELFF. Written as DNA, the CDR3 is TGCGCCAGCAGCTTCGGTCTCGACTCCCAGCGTTGGCCGACCGGGGAGCTGTTTTTT.

This clonotype was picked up many times. The chain has TRBV29-1 and TRBJ1-2, with D perhaps TRBD1 (6 bases). V lost 1 base and J lost 4, with 25 bases in between. Germline CDR1 and CDR2: SQVTM and ANQGSEA. The length of the CDR3 is 18 residues. In DNA, the CDR3 is TGCAGCGTTGAAGGCGAAAAGATCCGTCCAGGGGCGGGCTATGGCTACACCTTC. Residues: CSVEGEKIRPGAGYGYTF.

The V and J genes are TRBV28 and TRBJ1-2, with a weak D call TRBD1 (6 bases). Germline CDR1 is MDHEN and CDR2 is SYDVKM. The CDR3 spans 15 residues. The ends were cut back, 3 bases at V and 4 bases at J, with 15 bases in the middle. CDR3 sequence: CASSFRGAVAYGYTF. The CDR3 DNA is TGTGCCAGCAGTTTTCGGGGGGCTGTCGCCTATGGCTACACCTTC.

For this clonotype: A clone one base away is much larger, so this may be a read error. The chain carries TRBV11-1 and TRBJ2-3; 9 nucleotides agree with TRBD2. The CDR3 consists of 18 residues. With 4 bases clipped from V and 0 bases from J, the junction kept 11 bases outside the gene matches. Looked up from germline, CDR1 is SGHAT and CDR2 is FQDESV (reference sequence). As DNA, the CDR3 is TGTGCCAGCAGCTACTCACGGATTAGCGGGAGTAGCACAGATACGCAGTATTTT. Its protein is CASSYSRISGSSTDTQYF.

This clonotype was seen only a few times. This clone may be a read error of a much larger clone one base away. The CDR3 here is CASSSPTGLIYNEQFF. The CDR3 DNA reads as TGTGCCAGCAGTTCCCCCACGGGACTTATCTACAATGAGCAGTTCTTC. The gene calls are TRBV6-2 or TRBV6-3 and TRBJ2-1; tentatively, D is TRBD2 (6 bases). The CDR3 has 16 amino acids. Trimming left V 4 bases short and J 3 bases short, with 16 bases between. The germline V gene encodes CDR1 MNHEY and CDR2 SVGEGT.

This clonotype was detected ten times or more. This chain joins TRBV20-1 and TRBJ1-6, with D perhaps matching TRBD1 (5 bases). V was cut by 0 bases and J by 7 bases, with 13 bases left in between. CDR1 and CDR2 (germline): DFQATT, SNEGSKA (reference sequence). The CDR3 is 15 residues long. CDR3 in DNA: TGCAGTGCTAGAGATACGGCAGGGAGGAATTCACCCCTCCACTTT. Its protein is CSARDTAGRNSPLHF.

This clonotype appeared many times. V is TRBV7-8 and J is TRBJ2-5; no clear D gene. Trimming pared 5 bases from V and 4 bases from J, leaving 8 bases between. This CDR3 is 12 amino acids long. Looked up from germline, CDR1 is SGHVS and CDR2 is FQNEAQ. In nucleotides, the CDR3 is TGTGCCAGCAGCCTCTTAGGAGAGACCCAGTACTTC. It translates to CASSLLGETQYF. Full variable domain (outside the CDR3, taken from reference TRBV7-8 and TRBJ2-5): GAGVSQSPRYKVAKRGQDVALRCDPISGHVSLFWYQQALGQGPEFLTYFQNEAQLDKSGLPSDRFFAERPEGSVSTLKIQRTQQEDSAVYLCASSLLGETQYFGPGTRLLVL.

This clonotype appeared many times. The V call is TRBV5-1, the J call TRBJ2-7; 9 nucleotides align to TRBD1. J was trimmed by 3 bases and V by 3 bases; bases with no gene match: 7. The CDR3 extends over 15 amino acids. Germline V lookup: CDR1 SGHRS, CDR2 YFSETQ. The CDR3 region has the DNA TGCGCCAGCAGCTCGGGACAGGGAGGCCTCTACGAGCAGTACTTC. It translates to CASSSGQGGLYEQYF.

This clonotype was counted at least ten times. The gene calls are TRBV5-1 and TRBJ1-5; possibly TRBD1 for D (5 bases). This CDR3 comprises 13 residues. Germline lookup yields CDR1 SGHRS and CDR2 YFSETQ. V lost 4 bases to trimming and J lost 5 bases, with 10 bases between them. The DNA of the CDR3 is TGCGCCAGCAGCCCGGGGGGAGATCAGCCCCAGCATTTT. It codes for CASSPGGDQPQHF.

The chain joins TRBV7-2 to TRBJ2-7; no reliable D call. The V gene's germline CDR1 is SGHTA and CDR2 FQGNSA. The germline V and J ends were trimmed by 1 base and 5 bases, with 15 bases remaining between them. The CDR3 consists of 15 residues. Written as DNA, the CDR3 is TGTGCCAGCAGCTTAGTCCCCAACCCAGCGAACGAGCAGTACTTC. It yields the protein CASSLVPNPANEQYF.

The sample holds many counts of this clonotype. The CDR3 sequence: CASSQDPSGRAEQFF. CDR3 bases: TGTGCCAGCAGCCAAGACCCTAGCGGGAGGGCTGAGCAGTTCTTC. The rearrangement uses TRBV7-3 and TRBJ2-1; TRBD2 agrees at 12 bases. V was pared by 5 bases and J by 9 bases, with 8 bases of the junction left unmatched. CDR1 and CDR2 from the germline V gene are SGHTA and FQGTGA. The CDR3 consists of 15 residues.

This clonotype has only a few counts. The chain recombines TRBV27 with TRBJ1-1, with TRBD1 as a possible D gene (5 bases). The length of the CDR3 is 14 residues. Trimming stripped 6 bases from V and 3 bases from J, with 14 bases between. Germline V gene sequence: CDR1 MNHEY, CDR2 SMNVEV (reference sequence). Here the CDR3 reads CASRVVGEDTEAFF. The CDR3 DNA sequence: TGTGCCAGCAGAGTCGTGGGGGAGGACACTGAAGCTTTCTTT.